This T cell receptor beta chain originates from a study of T cells after yellow fever vaccination (dated by TCRdb to the late 2010s). Turning to the overall study: The SMART-Seq v4 Ultra Low Input RNA kit was used to prepare libraries from fractions with low cell numbers. To follow T-cell clones before and after primary and booster YFV17D yellow fever vaccination, bulk TCR alpha and beta repertoires were sequenced over time. The cohort comprised two healthy male donors, one aged 18 to 29 and one aged 30 to 40 years. Blood samples were taken at several timepoints before and after primary and secondary immunization, and bulk PBMC replicates and cell subsets were isolated.

TCR cDNA was synthesized by 5'RACE template switching, which introduced a universal primer site and unique molecular identifiers. cDNA synthesis was primed from both the TCR alpha and TCR beta constant segments. Library amplification used two PCR steps, and the second PCR step added sample barcodes and sequencing adapters. Sequencing of the libraries was done on either Illumina HiSeq 2500 (2x100 bp) or NovaSeq (2x150 bp). From the authors' description of their analysis: MIGEC handled demultiplexing of reads and collapsing into UMI consensus sequences, while MiXCR performed V(D)J alignment. Clonotypes responding to the vaccine were identified with edgeR on replicate PBMC samples, with the criteria of FDR below 0.01 and a log2 fold change above 5 up to day 15. Bulk clonotypes were assigned CD4 or CD8 identity according to which sequenced CD4 or CD8 repertoire held them at higher abundance. The public reads were reprocessed in TCRdb via fastp at Q25 and MiXCR, keeping in-frame beta chains. Each entry merges the rows of one CDR3 protein and shows their most common DNA and genes. TCRdb, rather than the study authors, made the V and J calls. The table for this sample lists about 110,000 distinct CDR3 sequences; under 9% of them were counted only once. The ten largest clones represent 25% of the sample.

Reading the label with the study, this specimen's treatment or condition is: live attenuated yellow fever vaccine strain. PBMCs were isolated from peripheral blood using a standard Ficoll-Paque protocol. Dynabeads CD4 and CD8 positive selection kits were used to isolate CD4 and CD8 T-cell fractions. TriZol was used to extract RNA from bulk PBMCs, CD4 and CD8 fractions, and dextramer-positive and dextramer-negative fractions. The study at large found these results: A small share of clonotypes was detected in both CD4 and CD8 compartments, with the overlap likely arising from convergent recombination. After the booster, most clones that had expanded after primary vaccination were detected again (around 97% of CD4 and over 75% of CD8), suggesting broad maintenance of memory. Only a couple of donors were included in the study, so the extent to which the findings can be generalized is limited. FACS-sorted repertoires could contain abundant contaminating clonotypes from the bulk population, so computational filtering was required. The secondary T-cell response was weaker than the primary response but faster, peaking on day 5 instead of day 15.

Relative to germline, V is 2 bases shorter and J is 0 bases shorter, with 10 bases between their ends. Reading from cysteine to phenylalanine, the CDR3 counts 15 amino acids. The read is trimmed to its CDR3 DNA, 45 bases read in frame from base 1. CDR1 is given as SGDLS and CDR2 as YYNGEE, both from the germline V gene. This clonotype has ten or more counts. Its antigen specificity is not known. One base away there is no much larger clone; base qualities are not given. This receptor was obtained from a man aged 25 to 45 who received the YFV17D yellow fever vaccine. The chain is encoded by TRBV9 joined to TRBJ2-3, with the identity of the D gene unclear. The material was CD8+ T cells sorted from PBMCs, obtained 45 days after the yellow fever booster vaccination. The CDR3 has the sequence CASSVNSFSTDTQYF. The nucleotides are TGTGCCAGCAGCGTGAACAGTTTTAGCACAGATACGCAGTATTTT.